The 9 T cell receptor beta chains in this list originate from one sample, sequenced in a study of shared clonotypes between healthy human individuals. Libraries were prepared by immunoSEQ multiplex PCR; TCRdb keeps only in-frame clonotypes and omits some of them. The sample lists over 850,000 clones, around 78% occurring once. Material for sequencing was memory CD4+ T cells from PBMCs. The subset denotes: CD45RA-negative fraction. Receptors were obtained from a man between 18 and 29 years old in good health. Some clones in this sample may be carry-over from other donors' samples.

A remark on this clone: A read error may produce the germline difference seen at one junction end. The CDR3 is CASRGQGTTYAQYF. The CDR3 DNA follows: TGTGCCAGCAGAGGACAGGGGACAACCTACGCGCAGTACTTC. The chain is built from TRBV6-1 and TRBJ2-7; 9 bases line up with TRBD1. The CDR3 sequence is 14 residues long. Germline lookup yields CDR1 MNHNS and CDR2 SASEGT.

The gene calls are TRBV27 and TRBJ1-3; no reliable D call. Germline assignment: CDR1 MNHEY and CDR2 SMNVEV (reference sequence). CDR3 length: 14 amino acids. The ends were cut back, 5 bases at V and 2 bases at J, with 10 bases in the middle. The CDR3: CASSRAAAGNTIYF. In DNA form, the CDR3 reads TGTGCCAGCAGTAGGGCGGCGGCTGGAAACACCATATATTTT.

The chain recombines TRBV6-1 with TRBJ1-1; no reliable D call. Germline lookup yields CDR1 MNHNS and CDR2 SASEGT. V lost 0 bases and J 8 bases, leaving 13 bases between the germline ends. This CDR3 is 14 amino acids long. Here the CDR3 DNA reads TGTGCCAGCAGTGAAGCGGAGGGTGTCTCAGAAGCTTTCTTT. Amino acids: CASSEAEGVSEAFF.

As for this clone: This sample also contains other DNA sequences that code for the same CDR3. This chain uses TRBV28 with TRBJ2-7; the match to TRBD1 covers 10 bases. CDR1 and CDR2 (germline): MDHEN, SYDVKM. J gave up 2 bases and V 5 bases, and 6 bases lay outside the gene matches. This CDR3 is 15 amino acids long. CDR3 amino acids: CASSSPGQGPYEQYF. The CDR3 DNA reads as TGTGCCAGCAGTAGCCCGGGACAGGGGCCCTACGAGCAGTACTTC.

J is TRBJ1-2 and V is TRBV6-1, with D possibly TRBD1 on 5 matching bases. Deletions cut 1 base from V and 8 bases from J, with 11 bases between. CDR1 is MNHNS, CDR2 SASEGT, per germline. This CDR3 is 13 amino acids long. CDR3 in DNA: TGTGCCAGCAGTGAAGTGGAAGGGGCGGGCTACACCTTC. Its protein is CASSEVEGAGYTF.

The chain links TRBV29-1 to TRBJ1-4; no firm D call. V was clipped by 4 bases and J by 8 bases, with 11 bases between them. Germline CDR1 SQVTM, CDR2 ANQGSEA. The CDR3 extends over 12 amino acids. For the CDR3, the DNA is TGCAGCGTTGCCCGGCCGGGGGAAAAACTGTTTTTT. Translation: CSVARPGEKLFF.

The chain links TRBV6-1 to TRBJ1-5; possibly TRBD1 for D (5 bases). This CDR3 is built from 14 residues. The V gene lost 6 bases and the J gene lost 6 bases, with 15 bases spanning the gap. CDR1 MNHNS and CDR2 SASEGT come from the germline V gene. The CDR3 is CASSGWGVAQPQHF. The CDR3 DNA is TGTGCCAGCAGCGGGTGGGGGGTTGCTCAGCCCCAGCATTTT.

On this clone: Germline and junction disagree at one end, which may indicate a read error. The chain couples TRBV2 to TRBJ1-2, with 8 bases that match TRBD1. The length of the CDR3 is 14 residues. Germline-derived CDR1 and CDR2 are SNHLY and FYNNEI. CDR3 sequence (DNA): TGTACCAGTTACTTTCAGGGGGCGAGTTATGGCTACACCTTC. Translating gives CTSYFQGASYGYTF.

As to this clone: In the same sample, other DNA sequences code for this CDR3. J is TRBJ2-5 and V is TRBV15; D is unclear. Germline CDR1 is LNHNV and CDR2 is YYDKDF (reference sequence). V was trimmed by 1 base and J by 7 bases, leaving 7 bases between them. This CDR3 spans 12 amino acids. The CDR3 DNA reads TGTGCCACCAGCAGAGGGGCCGGGACCCAGTACTTC. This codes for CATSRGAGTQYF.